This T cell receptor beta chain comes out of a study of Ad26.COV2.S vaccination and SARS-CoV-2 variants. Study-wide findings and caveats: Relative to placebo recipients, vaccine recipients exhibited elevated spike-specific TCR breadth.

TCRdb's copy holds only in-frame clones and misses some; the assay was immunoSEQ multiplex PCR. The sample contains fewer than 50,000 clones, roughly 80% of which appear only once. CDR3 size: 16 residues. Germline loops: CDR1 SGHVS, CDR2 FNYEAQ. V lost 1 base to trimming and J lost 6 bases; unmatched junction nucleotides: 10. A note on this clone: Its antigen remains unknown.

This TCR came from a human donor who had recovered from COVID-19. The genes are TRBV7-6 and TRBJ2-5; TRBD2 matches 8 bases. The sequencing used peripheral blood, collected after recovery from COVID-19. The CDR3 nucleotides read TGTGCCAGCAGCTTAGGGACGGGAGGGCCGGGGAAGACCCAGTACTTC. Its translation: CASSLGTGGPGKTQYF.